The clone carrying this T cell receptor (beta chain) was seen more than once but under ten times. Its cognate antigen is unknown. The sample originates from a study of identical twins. Whole-study findings and limits: Zero-insertion results could be subject to partial confounding by invariant MAIT and iNKT cells.

The J segment lost 3 bases and the V segment lost 6 bases, leaving 5 bases of the junction unmatched. This CDR3 has 13 amino acids. Germline V lookup: CDR1 SNHLY, CDR2 FYNNEI. MiXCR, run by TCRdb on the 5' RACE reads, gives a single entry per CDR3 protein. Here the sample spans more than 400,000 distinct CDR3 sequences, roughly 15% being singletons. This sample also belongs to another study, concerning yellow fever vaccine responses in identical twins.

This clonotype originated in a woman aged 18-29 years in good health. The sequenced sample consisted of CD4+ T cells sorted from blood. The rearrangement uses TRBV2 and TRBJ2-7; TRBD1 aligns across 7 bases. In DNA form, the CDR3 reads TGTGCCAGCAGGGGGACAGTCAACTACGAGCAGTACGTC. This encodes CASRGTVNYEQYV.